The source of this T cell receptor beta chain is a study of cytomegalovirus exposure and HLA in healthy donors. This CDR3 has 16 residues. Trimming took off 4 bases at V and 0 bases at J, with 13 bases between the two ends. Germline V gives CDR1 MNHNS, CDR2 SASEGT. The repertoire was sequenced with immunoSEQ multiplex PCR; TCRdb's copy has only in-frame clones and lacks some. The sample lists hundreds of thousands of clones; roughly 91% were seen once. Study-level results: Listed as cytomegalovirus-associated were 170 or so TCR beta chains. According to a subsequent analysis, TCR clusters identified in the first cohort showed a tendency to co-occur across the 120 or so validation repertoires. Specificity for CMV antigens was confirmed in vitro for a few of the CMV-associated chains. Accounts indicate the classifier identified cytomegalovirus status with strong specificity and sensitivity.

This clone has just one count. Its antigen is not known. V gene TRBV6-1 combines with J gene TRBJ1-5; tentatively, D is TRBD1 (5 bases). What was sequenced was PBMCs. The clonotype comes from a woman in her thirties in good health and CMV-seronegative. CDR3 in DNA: TGTGCCAGCAGTGGAGCTGGAGGGGTTAGCAATCAGCCCCAGCATTTT. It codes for CASSGAGGVSNQPQHF.